The 2 T cell receptor beta chains listed next were all sequenced from one sample in a study of T cell responses to AZD1222 COVID-19 vaccine. Generated by immunoSEQ multiplex PCR, the TCRdb table keeps only in-frame clones and is missing some. The table records 70,000 to 95,000 clones, around 82% of them present only once. The source was peripheral blood, collected on day 0 of AZD1222 vaccination. Source of these receptors: an adult in good health.

This sequence joins TRBV2 and TRBJ1-1; D gene uncertain. Trimming removed 0 bases at V and 1 base at J, with 9 bases between. Germline loops: CDR1 SNHLY, CDR2 FYNNEI. The CDR3 runs to 15 residues. The CDR3 DNA reads as TGTGCCAGCAGTGAAGCGCTTCGGGGGAACACTGAAGCTTTCTTT. It is translated as CASSEALRGNTEAFF.

The genes are TRBV28 and TRBJ1-5; D call uncertain. Trimming took off 3 bases at V and 1 base at J, with 7 bases between the two ends. Germline CDR1 is MDHEN and CDR2 is SYDVKM. This CDR3 spans 14 amino acids. CDR3 loop: CASSFWGSNQPQHF. The CDR3 DNA sequence: TGTGCCAGCAGTTTCTGGGGAAGCAATCAGCCCCAGCATTTT.